A selection of T cell receptor beta chains follows, all from one sample in a study of T cell repertoires in cytomegalovirus infection. These receptors have no identified antigens. Each CDR3 protein is one row after TCRdb ran MiXCR on the reads. Of some 57,000 distinct CDR3 sequences in the sample, about a third were seen once. The sample taken for sequencing was PBMCs, sequenced either directly or after in vitro stimulation (not recorded which). The receptors come from a human donor in good health (CMV status not recorded). Some clones in this sample may be carry-over from other donors' samples. The CDR3 runs from the conserved cysteine through the conserved F or W. Each record gives: D gene, V gene, clone size, J gene, CDR3 DNA, CDR3 protein. D genes are given only for firm matches. Clone sizes are given selectively: once, few, many, or a class where the clone is expanded.

d_gene: -; v_gene: TRBV7-9; abundance: -; j_gene: TRBJ1-2; CDR3nt: TGTGCCAGCAGCTCGCCGATACGGTCGTGGGACTTC; CDR3aa: CASSSPIRSWDF
d_gene: -; v_gene: TRBV2; abundance: -; j_gene: TRBJ2-3; CDR3nt: TGTGCCAGCACGGCGGCGGATACGCAGTATTTT; CDR3aa: CASTAADTQYF
d_gene: TRBD2; v_gene: TRBV20-1; abundance: few; j_gene: TRBJ2-3; CDR3nt: TGCAGTGCTAGGACCCCGGGACTAGCCCAGATTGGGTATTTT; CDR3aa: CSARTPGLAQIGYF
d_gene: TRBD2; v_gene: TRBV7-8; abundance: many; j_gene: TRBJ2-5; CDR3nt: TGTGCCAGCAGCTTAGTAGCGGGGGTAATAGAGACCCAGTACTTC; CDR3aa: CASSLVAGVIETQYF
d_gene: -; v_gene: TRBV12-3/TRBV12-4; abundance: few; j_gene: TRBJ2-1; CDR3nt: TGTGCCAGCAGCCCCCCCGGGGGCTCCTACAATGAGCAGTTCTTC; CDR3aa: CASSPPGGSYNEQFF
d_gene: -; v_gene: TRBV7-2; abundance: many; j_gene: TRBJ2-1; CDR3nt: TGTGCCAGCAGGGGGAGCGGATTCAGACTCACCTCCTACAATGAGCAGTTCTTC; CDR3aa: CASRGSGFRLTSYNEQFF
d_gene: -; v_gene: TRBV7-2; abundance: few; j_gene: TRBJ1-4; CDR3nt: TGTGCCAGCAGCTTAGCGGGAGGGCCAACTAATGAAAAACTGTTTTTT; CDR3aa: CASSLAGGPTNEKLFF
d_gene: -; v_gene: TRBV7-9; abundance: -; j_gene: TRBJ1-1; CDR3nt: TGTGCCAGCAGCTTTATGGCGGCGGGCACTGAAGCTTTCTTT; CDR3aa: CASSFMAAGTEAFF
d_gene: TRBD2; v_gene: TRBV4-3; abundance: few; j_gene: TRBJ2-1; CDR3nt: TGCGCCAGCAGCCAAGATGTAGCGGGAGGCGCCAATGAGCAGTTCTTC; CDR3aa: CASSQDVAGGANEQFF
d_gene: -; v_gene: TRBV10-3; abundance: -; j_gene: TRBJ1-4; CDR3nt: TGTGCCATCAGTGGACAGTCAACTAATGAAAAACTGTTTTTT; CDR3aa: CAISGQSTNEKLFF
d_gene: TRBD2; v_gene: TRBV7-9; abundance: few; j_gene: TRBJ2-3; CDR3nt: TGTGCCAGCAGCGCGACTAGCGGGAGCTCAGATACGCAGTATTTT; CDR3aa: CASSATSGSSDTQYF